This paragraph reports one T cell receptor (beta chain). The antigen remains unidentified. The record originates from a study of shared clonotypes between healthy human individuals. Authors' processing steps: Sequence data from immunoSEQ were junction-only and lacked quality scores; consequently, filtering differed. Clones were sequenced by immunoSEQ multiplex PCR, and TCRdb holds only the in-frame ones, with some missing. Clone size and the V and J calls come from that table; the DNA yielded D and trimming. The repertoire includes 1.6 million or so clones, less than 99% of them detected once, and around 0.33% sits in the top ten. This CDR3 has 15 residues. In germline, CDR1 is ENHRY, CDR2 SYGVKD. Trimming stripped 3 bases from V and 3 bases from J, with 11 bases between. Study-level results: Clonotype sharing among donors likely depends on sequencing depth. On the whole, naive subsets had larger estimated richness than memory subsets had.

Each sample came from a Caucasian adult donor living in Nashville, Tennessee. Sequencing input: naive CD4+ T cells sorted from blood. Subset of the sample: CD45RA+ positively selected. The sequence came from a man younger than 45 in good health. This rearrangement joins TRBV10-3 to TRBJ2-2, with no clear D. In DNA form, the CDR3 reads TGTGCCATCAGTGAATTTCCATGGGACACCGGGGAGCTGTTTTTT. It yields the protein CAISEFPWDTGELFF.